These T cell receptor beta chains were read from a single sample in a study of T cells in Graves' hyperthyroidism and ophthalmopathy. TCRdb reprocessed the multiplex PCR reads via MiXCR and lists one record per CDR3 protein. The sample carries approximately 420,000 distinct CDR3 sequences, under 15% recorded once. Material for sequencing was blood. These receptors were taken from a woman between 25 and 40 years old with Graves' hyperthyroidism. CDR3s include the opening cysteine and the closing phenylalanine or tryptophan. A D gene is named only where the DNA matches it firmly. Size values are once, few and many counts, or a class for expanded clones, and some rows have none.

d_call clone_size j_call v_call cdr3_nt cdr3_aa
TRBD2 . TRBJ2-5 TRBV7-3 TGTGCCAGCAGTGTAACCGGGACTAGCGGAGAGACCCAGTACTTC CASSVTGTSGETQYF
. . TRBJ1-1 TRBV6-1 TGTGCCAGCAGTCTCAGGGACTTTAACACTGAAGCTTTCTTT CASSLRDFNTEAFF
. many TRBJ1-4 TRBV2 TGTGCCAGCAGGATAAGGACAGAAAAACTGTTTTTT CASRIRTEKLFF
TRBD1 few TRBJ1-3 TRBV2 TGTGCCAGCAGTGAGGACAGGGGGCGCGGGACCATATATTTT CASSEDRGRGTIYF
TRBD2 . TRBJ2-1 TRBV6-4 TGTGCCAGCAGTGAAGGGACTAGCGTTAATGAGCAGTTCTTC CASSEGTSVNEQFF
. few TRBJ2-7 TRBV6-5 TGTGCCAGCAGTTACGGTCCAGGGGAGGGCTACGAGCAGTACTTC CASSYGPGEGYEQYF
. . TRBJ2-2 TRBV6-2/TRBV6-3 TGTGCCAGCAGTTACGGCTATTTACAGACCGGGGAGCTGTTTTTT CASSYGYLQTGELFF
. . TRBJ1-2 TRBV5-5 TGTGCCAGCAGCTTGGGCGGGGTCGGCTATGGCTACACCTTC CASSLGGVGYGYTF
. few TRBJ1-5 TRBV28 TGTGCCAGCAGCCCAGATCAAGTCTCGGGTCAGCCCCAGCATTTT CASSPDQVSGQPQHF
. many TRBJ2-1 TRBV28 TGTGCCAGCATCCCAGGGTCTTTGGCCAATGAGCAGTTCTTC CASIPGSLANEQFF
TRBD2 . TRBJ2-1 TRBV28 TGTGCCAGCAGTCCGAAATCTGGGACTAGCGGGAATAATGAGCAGTTCTTC CASSPKSGTSGNNEQFF
. few TRBJ2-1 TRBV28 TGTGCCAGCAGTTTAAGGGCTCTACATGAGCAGTTCTTC CASSLRALHEQFF
. . TRBJ2-7 TRBV24-1 TGTGCCACCAGTGATTTGGACACTTCCGAGCAGTACTTC CATSDLDTSEQYF
. . TRBJ1-1 TRBV5-8 TGTGCCAGCAGCTTGGAACGGGACACTGAAGCTTTCTTT CASSLERDTEAFF
TRBD2 . TRBJ2-1 TRBV19 TGTGCCAGTAGTATGGGACTAGCTGGCAATGAGCAGTTCTTC CASSMGLAGNEQFF
. . TRBJ1-3 TRBV7-9 TGTGCCAGCAGCTTAGACCGACAGAGCTCTGGAAACACCATATATTTT CASSLDRQSSGNTIYF
TRBD1 . TRBJ2-7 TRBV28 TGTGCCAGCAGCCGGACAGGGGGGGCGGCCTACGAGCAGTACTTC CASSRTGGAAYEQYF
. . TRBJ2-7 TRBV27 TGTGCCAGCAGTTTCACGGGAGTTGGTTACGAGCAGTACTTC CASSFTGVGYEQYF
TRBD2 . TRBJ2-3 TRBV11-2 TGTGCCAGCAGCTTAGTGGTTTCTAGCGGGAGAAATACGCAGTATTTT CASSLVVSSGRNTQYF
TRBD2 . TRBJ2-3 TRBV7-2 TGTGCCAGCAGGCCTAGCGGGAGGGTTACAGATACGCAGTATTTT CASRPSGRVTDTQYF
. many TRBJ2-1 TRBV18 TGTGCCAGCTCACCGTCCGGGGCCTACAATGAGCAGTTCTTC CASSPSGAYNEQFF
TRBD1 many TRBJ1-2 TRBV12-3/TRBV12-4 TGTGCCAGCAACCGCGGAGGGGGCCTAGGCTACACCTTC CASNRGGGLGYTF
TRBD2 many TRBJ2-3 TRBV20-1 TGCAGTGCCCCGAGGCGAGCGGGAGCGGATACGCAGTATTTT CSAPRRAGADTQYF
. few TRBJ2-4 TRBV6-1 TGTGCCAGCGGGAACCCTTCAGGGTCGGAAAACATTCAGTACTTC CASGNPSGSENIQYF
. . TRBJ2-1 TRBV28 TGTGCCAGCAGGGCTACCCCCTACAATGAGCAGTTCTTC CASRATPYNEQFF
. many TRBJ2-7 TRBV28 TGTGCCAGCAGTCCCCGCTCCCATTTGAAGGAGCAGTACTTC CASSPRSHLKEQYF
TRBD1 . TRBJ2-1 TRBV12-3/TRBV12-4 TGTGCCAGTTGTCTTCCCGGACAGGGTAAAACTTATGAGCAGTTCTTC CASCLPGQGKTYEQFF
TRBD2 few TRBJ2-3 TRBV10-3 TGTGCCATCAGTGAGCCGGGGACTAGCGTTTCAGATACGCAGTATTTT CAISEPGTSVSDTQYF
. few TRBJ1-4 TRBV12-3/TRBV12-4 TGTGCCAGCGGGAAAGGGGGGAATGAAAAACTGTTTTTT CASGKGGNEKLFF
. many TRBJ1-1 TRBV27 TGTGCCAGCAGCCCTCTGACAACGAACACTGAAGCTTTCTTT CASSPLTTNTEAFF
. . TRBJ1-5 TRBV6-1 TGTGCCAGCAGTTTAGCAGGGTACAATCAGCCCCAGCATTTT CASSLAGYNQPQHF
. . TRBJ2-2 TRBV5-1 TGCCCCAGCAGCTTCGGTTGGGGGACCGGGGAGCTGTTTTTT CPSSFGWGTGELFF
TRBD1 many TRBJ2-7 TRBV6-1 TGTGCCAGCAGCGCCGGGACAGGGCCCTACGAGCAGTACTTC CASSAGTGPYEQYF
. many TRBJ2-3 TRBV30 TGTGCCTGGAGTTCGACTCTCCCGAGACAAGATACGCAGTATTTT CAWSSTLPRQDTQYF
. many TRBJ1-2 TRBV27 TGTGCCAGCAGTCCCTGGCCAAGGGACAATGGTGGCTACACCTTC CASSPWPRDNGGYTF
TRBD1 . TRBJ2-7 TRBV5-1 TGCACCAGCAGCTTTAGTGACAGGGACGACGAGCAGTACTTC CTSSFSDRDDEQYF
. many TRBJ2-1 TRBV3-1 TGTGCCAGCAGCGACGTAACGATTGACAATGAGCAGTTCTTC CASSDVTIDNEQFF
TRBD1 few TRBJ1-2 TRBV28 TGTGCCCTTCAGGGGGTACAGACCTATGGCTACACCTTC CALQGVQTYGYTF